This TCR beta chain was obtained from a study of PD-L1 blockade in urothelial cancer. The overall study: Blood analysis took place 3 weeks (second dose) and 6 weeks after treatment start. The study recovered a median of 141,255 T cells per blood sample.

Concerning this clone itself: As yet, its antigen is unknown.

The V gene end was trimmed by 6 bases and the J gene end by 7 bases; junction bases not matched to a gene: 6. CDR1 is MNHEY, CDR2 SVGAGI, per germline. This CDR3 is built from 14 residues. The templates were synthetic TCR analogs, and they were spiked into each PCR. Sequencing used immunoSEQ multiplex PCR; TCRdb keeps in-frame clones, though not all of them. The sample has over 50,000 clones, around 84% seen once; the top ten hold roughly 2.9%. General study points: Durable-benefit patients had greater expansion of tumor-associated blood clones at 3 weeks.

Specimen: PBMCs, collected around atezolizumab (anti-PD-L1) treatment. The sequence derives from a man aged 50-60 years with urothelial cancer. This chain links TRBV6-5 with TRBJ1-4, with 9 bases matching TRBD1. Written as DNA, the CDR3 is TGTGCCAGCAGCTGGGACAGGGCAAGTGAAAAACTGTTTTTT. Its translation is CASSWDRASEKLFF.